These 21 T cell receptor beta chains share one sample of origin, sequenced in a study of T cell repertoires in cytomegalovirus infection. TCRdb re-called the reads with MiXCR, one entry per CDR3 protein. The data show some 450,000 distinct CDR3 sequences, with roughly a third seen just once and 12% to 15% held by the top ten. Input material: PBMCs. These receptors all come from a human donor in good health (CMV status not recorded). Some clones in this sample may be carry-over from other donors' samples.

The chain employs TRBV5-4 and TRBJ2-3; tentatively, D is TRBD2 (5 bases). The length of the CDR3 is 15 residues. Trimming removed 1 base at V and 0 bases at J, with 9 bases between. Germline V gives CDR1 SGHNT, CDR2 YYREEE (reference sequence). The CDR3 here is CASSLSSHSTDTQYF. The CDR3 bases are TGTGCCAGCAGCTTGTCTAGCCACAGCACAGATACGCAGTATTTT.

This clonotype was seen many times. The junction departs from the called germline gene at one end, perhaps through a read error. The CDR3 DNA follows: TGTGCTAGCAGCTTATGGGGACAGGGTGCAGAGACCCAGTACTTC. It codes for CASSLWGQGAETQYF. V gene TRBV7-7 combines with J gene TRBJ2-5; 9 bases line up with TRBD1. The CDR3 is 15 amino acids. The germline V gene has CDR1 SSHAT and CDR2 FNYEAQ (reference sequence).

This clonotype showed up just a few times. The genes are TRBV7-6 and TRBJ2-1; the match to TRBD2 covers 9 bases. The CDR3 extends over 15 amino acids. CDR1 and CDR2 (germline): SGHVS, FNYEAQ. Germline trimming cut 5 bases from V and 2 bases from J; bases unmatched to any gene: 4. This CDR3 is CASSTSGGPYNEQFF. Here the CDR3 DNA reads TGTGCCAGCAGCACAAGCGGGGGGCCCTACAATGAGCAGTTCTTC.

This clonotype has more than one count but fewer than ten. The V gene is TRBV20-1, the J gene TRBJ1-1; D not certain. Germline assignment: CDR1 DFQATT and CDR2 SNEGSKA (reference sequence). Trimming left V 0 bases short and J 1 base short, with 0 bases between. This CDR3 region has 11 residues. The chain's CDR3 is CSARENTEAFF. CDR3 DNA sequence: TGCAGTGCTAGAGAGAACACTGAAGCTTTCTTT.

The chain links TRBV20-1 to TRBJ2-2; the match to TRBD1 covers 8 bases. Germline V gene lookup returns CDR1 DFQATT and CDR2 SNEGSKA (reference sequence). This CDR3 spans 15 amino acids. V was pared by 2 bases and J by 3 bases, with 5 bases of the junction left unmatched. This CDR3 is CSARRGQGYTGELFF. The CDR3 DNA reads TGCAGTGCTAGACGCGGACAGGGCTACACCGGGGAGCTGTTTTTT.

This clonotype was observed once. The chain has TRBV20-1 and TRBJ2-4, with D perhaps TRBD1 or TRBD2 (5 bases each). The CDR3 consists of 18 residues. V shed 0 bases and J shed 1 base, with 19 bases lying between them. Germline V gene lookup returns CDR1 DFQATT and CDR2 SNEGSKA (reference sequence). CDR3 coding DNA: TGCAGTGCTAGAGATCGGGGCCTAGGGGCGAGGGCCAAAAACATTCAGTACTTC. Its protein product is CSARDRGLGARAKNIQYF.

The chain couples TRBV9 to TRBJ1-2; TRBD1 aligns across 9 bases. V was pared by 5 bases and J by 5 bases, with 4 bases of the junction left unmatched. This CDR3 region has 13 residues. The V gene's germline CDR1 is SGDLS and CDR2 YYNGEE. DNA for the CDR3: TGTGCCAGCAGAGAAGACAGGGGGTATGGCTACACCTTC. It specifies CASREDRGYGYTF.

This clonotype turned up a few times. The chain recombines TRBV6-2 or TRBV6-3 with TRBJ1-2, with D perhaps matching TRBD1 (6 bases). The CDR3 runs to 15 residues. With 0 bases removed from V and 6 bases from J, the gap between germline ends came to 14 bases. Germline CDR1 reads MNHEY; CDR2 reads SVGEGT. CDR3 sequence (DNA): TGTGCCAGCAGTTACTCGTTGGGGGGCTCGGATGGCTACACCTTC. Its protein product is CASSYSLGGSDGYTF.

CDR3 sequence (DNA): TGTGCCAGCAGCCACTGGACTTGGGACACTGAAGCTTTCTTT. Amino acid sequence: CASSHWTWDTEAFF. This chain uses TRBV11-2 with TRBJ1-1; D is undetermined. V was cut by 5 bases and J by 3 bases, with 13 bases left in between. This CDR3 is 14 amino acids long. Germline V gives CDR1 SGHAT, CDR2 FQNNGV.

This clonotype was observed many times. The rearrangement joins TRBV6-5 to TRBJ1-5, with D maybe TRBD1 (5 bases). The CDR3 is 14 amino acids. V was pared by 0 bases and J by 7 bases, with 10 bases between. In germline, CDR1 is MNHEY, CDR2 SVGAGI. CDR3 protein: CASSYSAGIQPQHF. DNA for the CDR3: TGTGCCAGCAGTTACTCCGCAGGGATACAGCCCCAGCATTTT.

The table lists this clonotype with a few counts. The chain recombines TRBV12-3 or TRBV12-4 with TRBJ2-7; perhaps TRBD1 as D (6 bases). The CDR3 totals 11 residues. Trimming left V 10 bases short and J 6 bases short, with 13 bases between. This chain's CDR3 is CATSGAGEQYF. In DNA form, the CDR3 reads TGTGCCACCTCAGGGGCGGGCGAGCAGTACTTC.

The chain uses TRBV15 and TRBJ1-4, with D tentatively TRBD1 (5 bases). From germline, CDR1 is LNHNV and CDR2 YYDKDF (reference sequence). Trimming shortened V by 1 base and J by 5 bases, and 11 bases separated the two germline ends. The CDR3 extends over 15 amino acids. The CDR3 here is CATSRAGTGNEKLFF. Here the CDR3 DNA reads TGTGCCACCAGCAGAGCCGGGACTGGGAATGAAAAACTGTTTTTT.

V usage is TRBV4-3 and J usage is TRBJ2-5; 7 nucleotides align to TRBD2. From germline, CDR1 is LGHNA and CDR2 YSLEER. V shed 0 bases and J 2 bases; nucleotides not matched to a gene: 6. CDR3 size: 16 residues. CDR3 in amino acids: CASSQDVRRGQETQYF. The CDR3 coding sequence is TGCGCCAGCAGCCAAGATGTCCGGCGGGGGCAAGAGACCCAGTACTTC.

On this clonotype: This may be a read error, as it is one base from a much larger clone. J is TRBJ1-1 and V is TRBV7-2, with D tentatively TRBD1 (5 bases). The CDR3 has 13 amino acids. The V and J ends lost 3 bases and 6 bases respectively, with 11 bases between them. Germline lookup yields CDR1 SGHTA and CDR2 FQGNSA. The CDR3 DNA reads TGTGCCAGCAGCTTTGGGGGACCTTCTGAAGCTTTCTTT. This encodes CASSFGGPSEAFF. The whole variable domain, filled in from reference TRBV7-2 and TRBJ1-1, reads GAGVSQSPSNKVTEKGKDVELRCDPISGHTALYWYRQSLGQGLEFLIYFQGNSAPDKSGLPSDRFSAERTGGSVSTLTIQRTQQEDSAVYLCASSFGGPSEAFFGQGTRLTVV.

The chain uses TRBV6-1 and TRBJ1-5, with no clear D. Germline CDR1 reads MNHNS; CDR2 reads SASEGT. The germline V and J ends were trimmed by 4 bases and 7 bases, with 20 bases remaining between them. The CDR3 has 16 amino acids. This CDR3 reads CASSGDAGSGMQPQHF. CDR3 coding DNA: TGTGCCAGCAGTGGCGACGCGGGATCCGGCATGCAGCCCCAGCATTTT.

The rearrangement links TRBV2 to TRBJ2-7; possibly TRBD2 for D (6 bases). The V gene lost 3 bases and the J gene lost 0 bases, with 9 bases spanning the gap. Germline CDR1 and CDR2: SNHLY and FYNNEI. The CDR3 length is 14 residues. The CDR3: CASSDGGSSYEQYF. The CDR3 DNA follows: TGTGCCAGCAGTGACGGAGGGAGCTCCTACGAGCAGTACTTC.

This chain uses TRBV19 with TRBJ1-6; no clear D. CDR1 is LNHDA, CDR2 SQIVND, per germline (reference sequence). V was trimmed by 7 bases and J by 6 bases, leaving 13 bases between them. This CDR3 has 14 amino acids. CDR3 sequence reads: CASNPMGTNSPLHF. The DNA for the CDR3 is TGTGCCAGTAATCCCATGGGCACTAATTCACCCCTCCACTTT.

This chain uses TRBV11-2 with TRBJ2-4; D perhaps matches TRBD1 (5 bases). The germline V gene encodes CDR1 SGHAT and CDR2 FQNNGV. The CDR3 is 16 residues long. Deletions cut 5 bases from V and 2 bases from J, with 16 bases between. CDR3 bases: TGTGCCAGCAGCCTCCGCCCGACAGTGTCCAAAAACATTCAGTACTTC. Its protein is CASSLRPTVSKNIQYF.

The sample holds many counts of this clonotype. The chain joins TRBV7-2 to TRBJ2-4, with 7 bases fitting TRBD1. In germline, CDR1 is SGHTA, CDR2 FQGNSA. J lost 5 bases, V lost 1 base, and 2 bases had no gene match. This CDR3 is 14 amino acids long. The CDR3: CASSLGGTENIQYF. The DNA of the CDR3 is TGTGCCAGCAGCTTAGGGGGGACAGAAAACATTCAGTACTTC.

In regard to this clonotype: A much larger clone is a single base away; this may be a read error. CDR3 coding DNA: TGTGCCGGCAGTTACCACAGTATCAATCAGCCCCAGCATTTT. Protein sequence: CAGSYHSINQPQHF. This sequence joins TRBV7-2 and TRBJ1-5; D call uncertain. Looked up from germline, CDR1 is SGHTA and CDR2 is FQGNSA. This CDR3 region has 14 residues. Complete variable domain (other parts from reference TRBV7-2 and TRBJ1-5): GAGVSQSPSNKVTEKGKDVELRCDPISGHTALYWYRQSLGQGLEFLIYFQGNSAPDKSGLPSDRFSAERTGGSVSTLTIQRTQQEDSAVYLCAGSYHSINQPQHFGDGTRLSIL.

This clonotype was seen only a few times. The chain uses TRBV7-6 and TRBJ2-5; no clear D gene. From germline, CDR1 is SGHVS and CDR2 FNYEAQ. Trimming shortened V by 5 bases and J by 0 bases, and 13 bases separated the two germline ends. This CDR3 spans 15 amino acids. The CDR3 sequence is CASSPQETHQETQYF. CDR3 nucleotide sequence: TGTGCCAGCAGCCCCCAGGAGACACACCAAGAGACCCAGTACTTC.